The sample holds one count of the clone carrying this T cell receptor beta chain. It was into CD45RA+ naive and CD45RA-negative memory subsets that the CD4+ cells were split. The sample belongs to a study of shared clonotypes between healthy human individuals. Turning to the study itself: The study drew on a couple of women and a few men aged 18 to 49 as donors.

Some clones are missing from TCRdb's copy, which holds only in-frame ones; the method was immunoSEQ multiplex PCR. The sample holds around 1.1 million clones; about 80% are singletons and the top ten take over 0.8%. The sample taken for sequencing was memory CD4+ T cells from PBMCs. Documented subset: CD45RA-negative fraction. The clonotype comes from a man aged 18 to 29 in good health. Some clones in this sample may be carry-over from other donors' samples.

CDR3 loop: CASSLRPLEETQYF. CDR3 bases: TGTGCCAGCAGCTTGAGGCCCTTGGAAGAGACCCAGTACTTC. The chain is built from TRBV5-6 and TRBJ2-5; D gene ambiguous. Germline CDR1 is SGHDT and CDR2 is YYEEEE. This CDR3 has 14 amino acids. V dropped 1 base and J dropped 3 bases, with 10 bases sitting between them.